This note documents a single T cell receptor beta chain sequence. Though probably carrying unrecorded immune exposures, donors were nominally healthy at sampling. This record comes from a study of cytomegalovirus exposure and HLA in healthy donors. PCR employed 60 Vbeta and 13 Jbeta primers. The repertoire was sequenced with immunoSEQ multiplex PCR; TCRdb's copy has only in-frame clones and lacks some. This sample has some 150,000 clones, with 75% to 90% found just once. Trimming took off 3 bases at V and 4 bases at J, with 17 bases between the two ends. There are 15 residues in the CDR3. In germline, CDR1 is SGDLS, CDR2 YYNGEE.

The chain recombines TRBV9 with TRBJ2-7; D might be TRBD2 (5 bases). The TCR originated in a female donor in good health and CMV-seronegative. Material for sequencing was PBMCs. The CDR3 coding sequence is TGTGCCAGCAGCGCGAGGGAGTTCCCAATTTACGAGCAGTACTTC. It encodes CASSAREFPIYEQYF.